This entry lists 5 T cell receptor beta chains sequenced from one sample in a study of shared clonotypes between healthy human individuals. Clones were sequenced by immunoSEQ multiplex PCR, and TCRdb holds only the in-frame ones, with some missing. Here the sample spans 1.6 million or so clones, approximately 98.5% being singletons. Sequenced input: naive CD4+ T cells sorted from blood. Subset given: CD45RA+ positively selected. Receptors originate from a man aged 25 to 45 in good health.

J is TRBJ1-3 and V is TRBV4-2; D remains unclear. CDR3 length equals 17 residues. The V end lost 1 base, the J end lost 3 bases, and 16 bases lay between the germline ends. Germline CDR1 is LGHNA and CDR2 is YNFKEQ. The CDR3 DNA reads TGTGCCAGCAGCCAAGCCGCCGAGGCGCCGGGTGGAAACACCATATATTTT. This translates into CASSQAAEAPGGNTIYF.

The chain couples TRBV6-5 to TRBJ2-6; tentatively, D is TRBD1 (6 bases). Looked up from germline, CDR1 is MNHEY and CDR2 is SVGAGI. The V end was cut by 4 bases, the J end by 2 bases, with 9 bases between. The CDR3 runs 15 residues. CDR3 sequence reads: CASSSAGAGANVLTF. CDR3 coding DNA: TGTGCCAGCAGTTCGGCAGGGGCTGGGGCCAACGTCCTGACTTTC.

The count of this clone is one. The chain couples TRBV5-8 to TRBJ2-7; 9 nucleotides align to TRBD1. CDR3 size: 15 residues. Unmatched junction bases numbered 7, after V lost 3 bases and J lost 3 bases. CDR1 and CDR2 from the germline V gene are SGHTS and YDEGEE. The CDR3 DNA follows: TGTGCCAGCAGCTCGGGACAGGGTTGGAACTACGAGCAGTACTTC. It specifies CASSSGQGWNYEQYF.

V usage is TRBV23-1 and J usage is TRBJ2-5, with 7 nucleotides matching TRBD2. TRBV23-1 is assigned to the ORF class and has an uncertain function. The CDR3 consists of 12 residues. With V trimmed by 6 bases and J by 5 bases, 3 bases remained unmatched. Written as DNA, the CDR3 is TGCGCCAGCAGAGCGGGAACTGAGACCCAGTACTTC. Protein: CASRAGTETQYF.

As for this clone: This specimen includes other DNA sequences encoding the same CDR3. This rearrangement joins TRBV7-9 to TRBJ2-5; D not resolved. The V end was cut by 0 bases, the J end by 5 bases, with 7 bases between. The CDR3 has 13 residues. From germline, CDR1 is SEHNR and CDR2 FQNEAQ (reference sequence). DNA for the CDR3: TGTGCCAGCAGCTTAGCGGGATGGGAGACCCAGTACTTC. It translates to CASSLAGWETQYF. Drawing the rest from reference TRBV7-9 and TRBJ2-5, the complete variable domain is DTGVSQNPRHKITKRGQNVTFRCDPISEHNRLYWYRQTLGQGPEFLTYFQNEAQLEKSRLLSDRFSAERPKGSFSTLEIQRTEQGDSAMYLCASSLAGWETQYFGPGTRLLVL.